A single sample gave rise to the 27 T cell receptor beta chains below, sequenced in a study of T cells after yellow fever vaccination. Using its own MiXCR run on the 5' RACE reads, TCRdb lists one record per CDR3 protein. The sample contains 500,000 to 650,000 distinct CDR3 sequences, over 9% of which appear only once. Sample: PBMCs, taken on the day of the yellow fever booster vaccination. Receptor source: a man aged 30 to 45 who received the YFV17D yellow fever vaccine.

This clonotype was observed a handful of times. V and J are TRBV14 and TRBJ2-3, with TRBD2 matching 7 bases. CDR3 length: 16 amino acids. CDR1 and CDR2 from the germline V gene are SGHDN and FVKESK. The junction had 12 bases not matched to a gene; V was cut back by 4 bases and J by 5 bases. The CDR3 sequence: CASSPQLAERIDTQYF. The CDR3 nucleotides read TGTGCCAGCAGCCCCCAGCTAGCGGAGCGGATAGATACGCAGTATTTT.

The gene calls are TRBV20-1 and TRBJ2-7; D might be TRBD2 (6 bases). Germline V gene sequence: CDR1 DFQATT, CDR2 SNEGSKA (reference sequence). There are 11 residues in the CDR3. V lost 3 bases and J lost 3, with 6 bases in between. The CDR3 loop is CSARGLYEQYF. In DNA, the CDR3 is TGCAGTGCTAGGGGACTCTACGAGCAGTACTTC.

The chain links TRBV15 to TRBJ1-5, with D unresolved. The CDR3 has 14 amino acids. CDR1 and CDR2 from the germline V gene are LNHNV and YYDKDF (reference sequence). Trimming removed 3 bases at V and 4 bases at J, with 10 bases between. The CDR3 sequence: CATSSPGPNQPQHF. For the CDR3, the DNA is TGTGCCACCAGCAGCCCTGGGCCTAATCAGCCCCAGCATTTT.

This chain connects TRBV11-1 to TRBJ2-1; 14 bases line up with TRBD2. Germline lookup yields CDR1 SGHAT and CDR2 FQDESV (reference sequence). This CDR3 is 19 amino acids long. V was pared by 6 bases and J by 1 base, with 11 bases of the junction left unmatched. The DNA for the CDR3 is TGTGCCAGCAGTATTGCGGGACTAGCGGGAGCCCCATCCTACAATGAGCAGTTCTTC. Translated, it gives CASSIAGLAGAPSYNEQFF.

The chain joins TRBV3-1 to TRBJ2-5, with D possibly matching TRBD1 (5 bases). The CDR3 is 13 residues long. CDR1 and CDR2 from the germline V gene are LGHDT and YNNKEL (reference sequence). V was shortened by 5 bases and J by 3 bases, with 10 bases between the two germline ends. The CDR3 spells CASSGASKETQYF. The CDR3 coding sequence is TGTGCCAGCAGCGGGGCTTCCAAAGAGACCCAGTACTTC.

This clonotype was counted many times. J is TRBJ2-3 and V is TRBV5-1, with 11 bases fitting TRBD2. This CDR3 is 15 amino acids long. Germline trimming cut 4 bases from V and 3 bases from J; bases unmatched to any gene: 4. Germline V gene sequence: CDR1 SGHRS, CDR2 YFSETQ. The CDR3 reads CASSTGTSGTDTQYF. CDR3 nucleotides: TGCGCCAGCAGCACCGGGACTAGCGGTACAGATACGCAGTATTTT.

This clonotype was observed a handful of times. Relative to the germline gene, one junction end is altered; a read error may explain this. The V gene is TRBV18, the J gene TRBJ2-1; 7 positions agree with TRBD1. The length of the CDR3 is 13 residues. Germline CDR1 reads KGHSH; CDR2 reads LQKENI. The chain's CDR3 is CASSPDRQGALIF. The DNA for the CDR3 is TGTGCCAGCTCACCGGACAGACAGGGTGCGTTGATCTTC.

This clonotype was seen a handful of times. The genes are TRBV12-3 or TRBV12-4 and TRBJ2-3; D perhaps matches TRBD2 (6 bases). The V and J ends lost 8 bases and 1 base respectively, with 19 bases between them. This CDR3 has 16 residues. CDR3 coding DNA: TGTGCCAGCGGTCCCCCTCTAGCGTTGGGCACAGATACGCAGTATTTT. It codes for CASGPPLALGTDTQYF.

This clonotype occurred a few times. This chain joins TRBV20-1 and TRBJ2-1, with TRBD2 matching 7 bases. V lost 5 bases to trimming and J lost 9 bases; unmatched junction nucleotides: 22. From germline, CDR1 is DFQATT and CDR2 SNEGSKA (reference sequence). The CDR3 totals 17 residues. In DNA form, the CDR3 reads TGCAGTGCTCCTAAGGGAGGGCGGGATATTACTACAAGTGAGCAGTTCTTC. This gives the protein CSAPKGGRDITTSEQFF.

This clonotype has a handful of counts. This chain joins TRBV5-6 and TRBJ2-1, with TRBD2 as a possible D gene (6 bases). The CDR3 has 14 amino acids. Trimming removed 2 bases at V and 7 bases at J, with 13 bases between. The germline V gene encodes CDR1 SGHDT and CDR2 YYEEEE. DNA for the CDR3: TGTGCCAGCAGCTTCGGGACTGGGGGAAATGAGCAGTTCTTC. Protein: CASSFGTGGNEQFF.

The table lists this clonotype with a few counts. The chain recombines TRBV2 with TRBJ1-1, with D possibly being TRBD1 (5 bases). The germline V gene has CDR1 SNHLY and CDR2 FYNNEI. With 4 bases removed from V and 9 bases from J, the gap between germline ends came to 12 bases. The CDR3 totals 12 residues. The CDR3 reads CASSASGGKAFF. The CDR3 DNA follows: TGTGCCAGCAGTGCTAGCGGGGGGAAAGCTTTCTTT.

The rearrangement uses TRBV12-3 or TRBV12-4 and TRBJ2-5, with 7 nucleotides matching TRBD2. The J segment lost 4 bases and the V segment lost 5 bases, leaving 10 bases of the junction unmatched. The CDR3 is made up of 15 amino acids. The chain's CDR3 is CASSPRLAGAETQYF. CDR3 DNA sequence: TGTGCCAGCAGTCCCCGACTAGCCGGGGCAGAGACCCAGTACTTC.

The gene calls are TRBV12-3 or TRBV12-4 and TRBJ2-2; D is uncertain. The CDR3 length is 14 residues. The ends were cut back, 6 bases at V and 0 bases at J, with 8 bases in the middle. The CDR3 sequence: CASREQTNTGELFF. Written as DNA, the CDR3 is TGTGCCAGCAGGGAACAGACGAACACCGGGGAGCTGTTTTTT.

The J gene is TRBJ2-1, the V gene TRBV29-1; 8 bases map to TRBD1. Looked up from germline, CDR1 is SQVTM and CDR2 is ANQGSEA. The CDR3 loop spans 14 amino acids. V lost 2 bases to trimming and J lost 14 bases; unmatched junction nucleotides: 14. The CDR3 loop reads CSVEIRRSGTGEFF. CDR3 nucleotide sequence: TGCAGCGTTGAAATACGACGATCCGGGACAGGAGAGTTCTTC.

The J gene is TRBJ2-2, the V gene TRBV20-1; 9 nucleotides line up with TRBD2. In germline, CDR1 is DFQATT, CDR2 SNEGSKA (reference sequence). CDR3 length: 15 residues. Trimming took 0 bases from V and 1 from J; bases not matched to a gene: 0. DNA of the CDR3: TGCAGTGCTAGAGAACTAGCGGGGAACACCGGGGAGCTGTTTTTT. Translating it yields CSARELAGNTGELFF.

This clonotype came up a few times. The chain employs TRBV3-1 and TRBJ1-2; D gene uncertain. CDR1 LGHDT and CDR2 YNNKEL come from the germline V gene (reference sequence). The CDR3 has 15 residues. V lost 1 base, J lost 5 bases, and 14 bases lay in between. The CDR3 region has the DNA TGTGCCAGCAGCCAAGGAAGGGAACGCTTATATGGCTACACCTTC. Residues: CASSQGRERLYGYTF.

The V call is TRBV28, the J call TRBJ1-2; D is undetermined. Trimming stripped 8 bases from V and 4 bases from J, with 8 bases between. Germline CDR1 is MDHEN and CDR2 is SYDVKM. This CDR3 has 11 residues. The CDR3 spells CASGEVYGYTF. CDR3 DNA sequence: TGTGCCAGCGGGGAGGTCTATGGCTACACCTTC.

As DNA, the CDR3 is TGCAGTGCTAGAGATCTAGCGGGAAAACTACTAACCTACAATGAGCAGTTCTTC. Translated: CSARDLAGKLLTYNEQFF. The V and J genes are TRBV20-1 and TRBJ2-1, with 9 nucleotides matching TRBD2. V shed 0 bases, J shed 2 bases, and the junction held 11 bases outside the gene matches. The CDR3 spans 18 residues. Per the germline V gene, CDR1 is DFQATT and CDR2 is SNEGSKA (reference sequence).

The sample holds many counts of this clonotype. The chain couples TRBV4-3 to TRBJ2-2; D assignment may be TRBD1 or TRBD2 (5 bases each). The CDR3 runs 15 residues. Deletions cut 4 bases from V and 4 bases from J, with 13 bases between. Germline V gene lookup returns CDR1 LGHNA and CDR2 YSLEER. CDR3 sequence: CASSPRTGTTGELFF. In DNA form, the CDR3 reads TGCGCCAGCAGCCCTCGGACCGGGACCACCGGGGAGCTGTTTTTT.

This clonotype came up a few times. The CDR3 DNA reads as TGTGCTAGTGGTTCCGGGAGCGGGAGGCAAAACGAGCAGTTCTTC. Protein product: CASGSGSGRQNEQFF. This chain uses TRBV12-5 with TRBJ2-1; TRBD2 aligns across 9 bases. Trimming at V came to 4 bases and at J to 10 bases, leaving 11 bases not matched to a gene. From germline, CDR1 is LGHNT and CDR2 FRNRAP. The CDR3 runs to 15 residues.

CDR3 sequence: CSVTPGTGPQETQYF. The CDR3 DNA reads TGCAGCGTAACGCCCGGGACAGGACCACAAGAGACCCAGTACTTC. The genes are TRBV29-1 and TRBJ2-5; 8 bases match TRBD1. Germline CDR1 is SQVTM and CDR2 is ANQGSEA. CDR3 length: 15 residues. The V and J ends lost 6 bases and 2 bases, in that order; junction bases with no gene match: 11.

The chain has TRBV27 and TRBJ2-3; the D is unclear. The CDR3 has 15 amino acids. V lost 5 bases, J lost 0 bases, and 12 bases lay in between. The germline V gene has CDR1 MNHEY and CDR2 SMNVEV (reference sequence). CDR3 nucleotides: TGTGCCAGCAGTAGGTACAGCTTAAGCACAGATACGCAGTATTTT. It translates to CASSRYSLSTDTQYF.

This clonotype occurred a few times. The chain carries TRBV5-1 and TRBJ2-3; TRBD2 might be the D (6 bases). The CDR3 has 16 amino acids. Trimming took 0 bases from V and 1 from J, leaving 12 bases between them. The germline V gene has CDR1 SGHRS and CDR2 YFSETQ. The CDR3 DNA sequence: TGCGCCAGCAGCTTGGCCGTTGGAGGGGGCACAGATACGCAGTATTTT. As protein: CASSLAVGGGTDTQYF.

This clonotype was detected only a few times. V and J are TRBV28 and TRBJ2-2, with TRBD2 matching 9 bases. The CDR3 extends over 18 amino acids. Germline-derived CDR1 and CDR2 are MDHEN and SYDVKM. V trimming: 3 bases; J trimming: 6 bases; junction bases outside the gene matches: 14. CDR3 protein: CASSFVGAGGFWSGELFF. The CDR3 DNA reads as TGTGCCAGCAGTTTTGTTGGAGCGGGAGGCTTCTGGTCCGGGGAGCTGTTTTTT. Using reference TRBV28 and TRBJ2-2 for the parts outside the CDR3, the full variable domain is DVKVTQSSRYLVKRTGEKVFLECVQDMDHENMFWYRQDPGLGLRLIYFSYDVKMKEKGDIPEGYSVSREKKERFSLILESASTNQTSMYLCASSFVGAGGFWSGELFFGEGSRLTVL.

This clonotype appeared many times. The chain recombines TRBV15 with TRBJ2-2, with D uncertain. Trimming took 11 bases from V and 0 from J, leaving 10 bases between them. Germline V lookup: CDR1 LNHNV, CDR2 YYDKDF (reference sequence). The length of the CDR3 is 13 residues. In DNA form, the CDR3 reads TGTGCCTCCTCCAAGGCGAACACCGGGGAGCTGTTTTTT. Its protein is CASSKANTGELFF.

The V call is TRBV19, the J call TRBJ2-2, with 7 bases identical to TRBD1. The CDR3 has 15 amino acids. With V trimmed by 7 bases and J by 4 bases, 9 bases remained unmatched. Germline V lookup: CDR1 LNHDA, CDR2 SQIVND (reference sequence). The CDR3 region has the DNA TGTGCCAGTAATTCTAGGACAGGAGGCACCGGGGAGCTGTTTTTT. Its translation: CASNSRTGGTGELFF.

This clonotype was found a few times. The chain couples TRBV7-2 to TRBJ2-7; the D gene is possibly TRBD1 (5 bases). Germline V gene lookup returns CDR1 SGHTA and CDR2 FQGNSA. V gave up 5 bases and J gave up 3 bases, with 17 bases separating them. The CDR3 sequence is 15 residues long. The CDR3 protein is CASSPDTHPLYEQYF. CDR3 DNA sequence: TGTGCCAGCAGCCCGGACACACACCCCCTCTACGAGCAGTACTTC.